What follows describes a single T cell receptor beta chain. Treatment: some 20 received Ad26.COV2.S at low or high dose, single or two shots; about 5 received placebo; per-sample allocation not given. Samples came from day 63 after the first vaccine or placebo injection. Assay used: immunoSEQ multiplex PCR; TCRdb lists only in-frame clones, some missing. The profile shows hundreds of thousands of clones, about 90% of them singletons. The data derive from a study of Ad26.COV2.S vaccination and SARS-CoV-2 variants. The CDR3 is 11 amino acids. V lost 4 bases to trimming and J lost 5 bases, with 7 bases between them. The germline gives CDR1 DFQATT, CDR2 SNEGSKA (reference sequence).

The chain combines TRBV20-1 with TRBJ2-3; D is undetermined. The TCR was taken from a person aged 18-65 years who received the Ad26.COV2.S COVID-19 vaccine or a placebo. The material was peripheral blood, obtained in a trial of Ad26.COV2.S vaccine versus placebo. The CDR3 coding sequence is TGCAGTGCTAAGTATGGAGATACGCAGTATTTT. Amino acids: CSAKYGDTQYF.